This entry features one T cell receptor beta chain sequence. The assay was immunoSEQ multiplex PCR, and TCRdb's table has in-frame clones only and misses some. The top ten hold approximately 12% of the sample, which has 15,000 to 20,000 clones, over 50% seen once. This record comes from a study of T cell clonotyping in hematopoietic cell transplantation. Blood collection times were about day -28 and days 30, 100, 180 posttransplant. Germline values: CDR1 MGHDK, CDR2 SYGVNS. This CDR3 spans 15 amino acids. V lost 6 bases and J lost 5, with 19 bases in between. This specimen consisted of PBMCs, obtained 30 days after allogeneic stem cell transplant. The V call is TRBV25-1, the J call TRBJ1-2; D is possibly TRBD1 (5 bases). This TCR derives from a male patient between 45 and 59 years old who had an allogeneic stem cell transplant from an unrelated donor, so T cells may come from the graft donor. Some clones in this sample may be carry-over from other donors' samples. The CDR3 here is CASRPDGTGSYGYTF. As DNA, the CDR3 is TGTGCCAGCAGACCAGACGGGACTGGCTCTTATGGCTACACCTTC.